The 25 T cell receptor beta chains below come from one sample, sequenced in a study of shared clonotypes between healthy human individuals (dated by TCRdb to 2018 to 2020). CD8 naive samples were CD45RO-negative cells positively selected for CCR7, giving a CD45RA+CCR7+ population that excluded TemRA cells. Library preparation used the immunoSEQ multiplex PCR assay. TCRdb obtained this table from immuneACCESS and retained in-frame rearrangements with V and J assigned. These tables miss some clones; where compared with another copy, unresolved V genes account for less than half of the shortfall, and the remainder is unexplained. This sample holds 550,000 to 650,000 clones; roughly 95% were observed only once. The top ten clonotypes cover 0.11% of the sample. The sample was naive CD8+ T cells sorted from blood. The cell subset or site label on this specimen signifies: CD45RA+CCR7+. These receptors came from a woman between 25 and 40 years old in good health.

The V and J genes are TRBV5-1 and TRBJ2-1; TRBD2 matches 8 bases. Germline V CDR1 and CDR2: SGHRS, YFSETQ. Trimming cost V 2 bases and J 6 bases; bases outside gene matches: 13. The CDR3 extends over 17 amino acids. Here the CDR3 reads CASSFLVPGGPPNEQFF. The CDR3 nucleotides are TGCGCCAGCAGCTTCCTCGTGCCGGGAGGGCCCCCCAATGAGCAGTTCTTC.

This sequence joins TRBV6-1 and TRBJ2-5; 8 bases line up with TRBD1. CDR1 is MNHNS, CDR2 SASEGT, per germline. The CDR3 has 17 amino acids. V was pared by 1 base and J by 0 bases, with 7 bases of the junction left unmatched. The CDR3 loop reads CASSEGSTGAHQETQYF. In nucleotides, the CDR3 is TGTGCCAGCAGTGAAGGGTCGACAGGGGCCCACCAAGAGACCCAGTACTTC.

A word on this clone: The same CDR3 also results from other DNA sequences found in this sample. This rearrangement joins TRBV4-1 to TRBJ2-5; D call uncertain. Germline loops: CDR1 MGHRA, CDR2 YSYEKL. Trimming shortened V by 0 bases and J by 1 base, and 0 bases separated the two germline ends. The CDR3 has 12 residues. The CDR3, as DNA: TGCGCCAGCAGCCAAGACCAAGAGACCCAGTACTTC. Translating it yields CASSQDQETQYF.

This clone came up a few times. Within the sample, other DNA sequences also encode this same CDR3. CDR3 bases: TGTGCCAGCAGCCTGGGGAACACTGAAGCTTTCTTT. This translates into CASSLGNTEAFF. The gene calls are TRBV13 and TRBJ1-1, with no clear D. This CDR3 contains 12 residues. The ends were cut back, 5 bases at V and 1 base at J, with 5 bases in the middle. Germline V gene lookup returns CDR1 PRHDT and CDR2 FYEKMQ (reference sequence).

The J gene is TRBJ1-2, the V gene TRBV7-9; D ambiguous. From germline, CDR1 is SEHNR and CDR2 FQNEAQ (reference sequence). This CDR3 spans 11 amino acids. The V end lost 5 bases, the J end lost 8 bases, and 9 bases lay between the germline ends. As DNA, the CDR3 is TGTGCCAGCAGCAAGCTCGGCGGCTACACCTTC. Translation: CASSKLGGYTF.

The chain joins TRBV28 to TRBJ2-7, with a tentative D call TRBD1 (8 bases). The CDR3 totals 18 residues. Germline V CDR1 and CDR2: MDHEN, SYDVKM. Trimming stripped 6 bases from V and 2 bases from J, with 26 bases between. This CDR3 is CASSKIRAGQVTAYEQYF. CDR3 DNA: TGTGCCAGCAGCAAAATTAGAGCGGGACAGGTTACGGCCTACGAGCAGTACTTC.

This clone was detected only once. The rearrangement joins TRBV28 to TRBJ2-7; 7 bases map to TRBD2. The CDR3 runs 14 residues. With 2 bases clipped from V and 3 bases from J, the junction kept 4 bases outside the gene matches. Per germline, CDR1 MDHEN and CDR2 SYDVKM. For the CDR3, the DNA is TGTGCCAGCAGTTTAGGTGGCGGGAGCTACGAGCAGTACTTC. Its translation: CASSLGGGSYEQYF.

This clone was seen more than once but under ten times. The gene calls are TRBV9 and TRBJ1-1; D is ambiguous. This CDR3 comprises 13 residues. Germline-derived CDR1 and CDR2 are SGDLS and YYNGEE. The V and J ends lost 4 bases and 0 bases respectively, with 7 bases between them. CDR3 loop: CASSSWMNTEAFF. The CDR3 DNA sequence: TGTGCCAGCAGCTCCTGGATGAACACTGAAGCTTTCTTT. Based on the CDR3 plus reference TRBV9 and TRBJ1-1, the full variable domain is DSGVTQTPKHLITATGQRVTLRCSPRSGDLSVYWYQQSLDQGLQFLIQYYNGEERAKGNILERFSAQQFPDLHSELNLSSLELGDSALYFCASSSWMNTEAFFGQGTRLTVV.

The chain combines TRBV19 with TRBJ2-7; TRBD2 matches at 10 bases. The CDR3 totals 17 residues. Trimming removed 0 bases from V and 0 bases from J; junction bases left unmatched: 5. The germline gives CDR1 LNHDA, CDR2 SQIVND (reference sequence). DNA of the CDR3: TGTGCCAGTAGTATAGATGGCCTAGCGGGAGCCTCCTACGAGCAGTACTTC. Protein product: CASSIDGLAGASYEQYF.

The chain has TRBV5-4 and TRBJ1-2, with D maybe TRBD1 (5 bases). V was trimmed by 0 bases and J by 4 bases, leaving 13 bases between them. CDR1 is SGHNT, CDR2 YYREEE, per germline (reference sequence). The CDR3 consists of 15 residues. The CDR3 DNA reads TGTGCCAGCAGCTTGGGCAGGGAGGGAATCTATGGCTACACCTTC. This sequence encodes CASSLGREGIYGYTF.

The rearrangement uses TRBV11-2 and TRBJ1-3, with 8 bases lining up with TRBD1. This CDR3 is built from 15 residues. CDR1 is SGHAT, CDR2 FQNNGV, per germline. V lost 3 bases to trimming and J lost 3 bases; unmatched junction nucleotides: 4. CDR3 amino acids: CASSLTGDGGNTIYF. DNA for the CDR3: TGTGCCAGCAGCTTGACAGGGGACGGTGGAAACACCATATATTTT. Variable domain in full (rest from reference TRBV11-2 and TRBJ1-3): EAGVAQSPRYKIIEKRQSVAFWCNPISGHATLYWYQQILGQGPKLLIQFQNNGVVDDSQLPKDRFSAERLKGVDSTLKIQPAKLEDSAVYLCASSLTGDGGNTIYFGEGSWLTVV.

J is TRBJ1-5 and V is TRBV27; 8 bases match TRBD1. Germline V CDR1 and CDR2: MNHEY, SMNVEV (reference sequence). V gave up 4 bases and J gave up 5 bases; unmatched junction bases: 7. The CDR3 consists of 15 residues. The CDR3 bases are TGTGCCAGCAGTTCGTTGGACAGGGTGGATCAGCCCCAGCATTTT. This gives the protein CASSSLDRVDQPQHF.

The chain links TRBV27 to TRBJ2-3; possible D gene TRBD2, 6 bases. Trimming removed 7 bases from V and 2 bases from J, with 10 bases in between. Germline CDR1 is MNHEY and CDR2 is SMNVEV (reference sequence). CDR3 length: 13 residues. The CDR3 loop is CASKRANTDTQYF. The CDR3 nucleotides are TGTGCCAGCAAGCGGGCTAACACAGATACGCAGTATTTT.

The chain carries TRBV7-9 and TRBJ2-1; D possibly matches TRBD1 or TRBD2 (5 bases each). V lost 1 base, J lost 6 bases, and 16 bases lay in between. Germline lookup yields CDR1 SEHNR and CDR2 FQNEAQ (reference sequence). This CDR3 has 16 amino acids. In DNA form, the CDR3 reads TGTGCCAGCAGCTTAGTAACCGGGACCGCGGGCAATGAGCAGTTCTTC. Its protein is CASSLVTGTAGNEQFF.

CDR3 residues: CASSQEGPPYEQYF. CDR3 in DNA: TGCGCCAGCAGCCAAGAAGGGCCGCCCTACGAGCAGTACTTC. The chain has TRBV4-1 and TRBJ2-7; no reliable D call. Germline V CDR1 and CDR2: MGHRA, YSYEKL. The ends were cut back, 0 bases at V and 2 bases at J, with 8 bases in the middle. The CDR3 runs to 14 residues.

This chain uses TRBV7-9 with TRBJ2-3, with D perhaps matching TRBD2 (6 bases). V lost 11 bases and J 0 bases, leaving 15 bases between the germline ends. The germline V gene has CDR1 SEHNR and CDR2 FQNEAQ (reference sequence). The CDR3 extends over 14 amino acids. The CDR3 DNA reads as TGTGCCGGACGGAGGGGCAGCAGCACAGATACGCAGTATTTT. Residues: CAGRRGSSTDTQYF.

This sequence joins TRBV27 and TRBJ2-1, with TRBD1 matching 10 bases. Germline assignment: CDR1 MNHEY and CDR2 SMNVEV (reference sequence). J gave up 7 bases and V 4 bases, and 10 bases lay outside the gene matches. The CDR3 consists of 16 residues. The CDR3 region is CASSSGPGQGRNEQFF. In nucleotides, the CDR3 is TGTGCCAGCAGTTCCGGCCCGGGACAGGGGAGGAATGAGCAGTTCTTC.

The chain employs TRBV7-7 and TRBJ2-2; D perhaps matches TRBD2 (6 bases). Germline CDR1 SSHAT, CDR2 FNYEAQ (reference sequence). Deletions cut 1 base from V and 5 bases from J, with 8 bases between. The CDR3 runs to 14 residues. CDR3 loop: CASSLGAGTGELFF. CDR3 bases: TGTGCCAGCAGCTTAGGGGCGGGAACCGGGGAGCTGTTTTTT.

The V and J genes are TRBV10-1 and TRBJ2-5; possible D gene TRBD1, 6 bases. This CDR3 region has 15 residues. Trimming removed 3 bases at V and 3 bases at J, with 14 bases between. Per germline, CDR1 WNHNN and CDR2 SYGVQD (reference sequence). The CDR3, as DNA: TGCGCCAGCAGTGACCATCCGGGACAAGAAGAGACCCAGTACTTC. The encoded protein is CASSDHPGQEETQYF.

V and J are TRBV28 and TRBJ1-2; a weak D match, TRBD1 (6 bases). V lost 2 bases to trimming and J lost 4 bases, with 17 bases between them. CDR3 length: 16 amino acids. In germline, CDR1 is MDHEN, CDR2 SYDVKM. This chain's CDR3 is CASSLGGDGVGYGYTF. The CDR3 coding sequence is TGTGCCAGCAGTTTAGGGGGCGACGGGGTCGGCTATGGCTACACCTTC.

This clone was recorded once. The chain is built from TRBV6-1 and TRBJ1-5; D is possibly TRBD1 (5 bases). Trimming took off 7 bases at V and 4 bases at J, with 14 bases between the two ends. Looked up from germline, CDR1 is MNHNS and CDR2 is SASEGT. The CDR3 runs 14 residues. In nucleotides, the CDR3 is TGTGCCAGCACCTTGACAGAGGCAAATCAGCCCCAGCATTTT. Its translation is CASTLTEANQPQHF.

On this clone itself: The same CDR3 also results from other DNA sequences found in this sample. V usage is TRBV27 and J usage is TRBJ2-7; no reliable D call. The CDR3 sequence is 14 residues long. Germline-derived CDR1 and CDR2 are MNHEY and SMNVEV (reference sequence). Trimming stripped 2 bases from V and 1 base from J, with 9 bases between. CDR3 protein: CASSLLAGSYEQYF. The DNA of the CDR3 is TGTGCCAGCAGTTTACTGGCTGGTTCCTACGAGCAGTACTTC.

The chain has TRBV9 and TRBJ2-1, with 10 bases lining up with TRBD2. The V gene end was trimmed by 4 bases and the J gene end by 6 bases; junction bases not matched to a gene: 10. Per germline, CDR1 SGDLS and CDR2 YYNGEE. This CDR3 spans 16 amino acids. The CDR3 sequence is CASSLSTVAGGNEQFF. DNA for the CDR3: TGTGCCAGCAGCTTAAGCACTGTAGCGGGAGGCAATGAGCAGTTCTTC.

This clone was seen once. The CDR3 loop reads CASSLGPLRTQYF. For the CDR3, the DNA is TGCGCCAGCAGCTTGGGCCCGCTGAGGACCCAGTACTTC. This chain uses TRBV5-1 with TRBJ2-5, with D uncertain. CDR1 is SGHRS, CDR2 YFSETQ, per germline. V lost 0 bases and J lost 7, with 10 bases in between. This CDR3 region has 13 residues.

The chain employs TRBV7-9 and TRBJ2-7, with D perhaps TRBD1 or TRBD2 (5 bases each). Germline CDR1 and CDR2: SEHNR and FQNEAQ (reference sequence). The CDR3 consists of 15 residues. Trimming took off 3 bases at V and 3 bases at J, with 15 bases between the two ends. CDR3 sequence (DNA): TGTGCCAGCAGCTTCCGGGACGGAGAATACTACGAGCAGTACTTC. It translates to CASSFRDGEYYEQYF.